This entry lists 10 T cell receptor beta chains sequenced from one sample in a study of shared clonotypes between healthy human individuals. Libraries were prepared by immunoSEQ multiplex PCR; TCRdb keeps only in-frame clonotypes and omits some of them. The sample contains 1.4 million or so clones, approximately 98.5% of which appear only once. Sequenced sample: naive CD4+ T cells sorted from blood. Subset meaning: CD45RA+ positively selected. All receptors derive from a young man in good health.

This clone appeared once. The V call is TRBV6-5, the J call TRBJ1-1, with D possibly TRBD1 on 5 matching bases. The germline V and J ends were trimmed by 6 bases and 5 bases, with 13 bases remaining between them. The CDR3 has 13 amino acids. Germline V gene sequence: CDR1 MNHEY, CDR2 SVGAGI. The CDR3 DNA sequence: TGTGCCAGCAGACGGCCGGGACGGACTGAAGCTTTCTTT. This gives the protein CASRRPGRTEAFF.

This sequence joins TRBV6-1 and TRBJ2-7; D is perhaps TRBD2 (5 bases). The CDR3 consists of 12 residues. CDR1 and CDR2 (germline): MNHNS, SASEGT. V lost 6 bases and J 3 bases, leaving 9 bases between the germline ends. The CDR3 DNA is TGTGCCAGCAGAAGAGGGATCTACGAGCAGTACTTC. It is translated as CASRRGIYEQYF.

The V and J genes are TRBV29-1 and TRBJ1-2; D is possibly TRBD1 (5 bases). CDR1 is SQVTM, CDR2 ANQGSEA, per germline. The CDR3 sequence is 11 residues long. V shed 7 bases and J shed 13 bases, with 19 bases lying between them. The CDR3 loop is CSAAQGGPSTF. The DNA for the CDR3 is TGCAGCGCGGCCCAGGGAGGGCCGAGCACCTTC. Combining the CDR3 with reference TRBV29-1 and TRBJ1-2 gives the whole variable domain SAVISQKPSRDICQRGTSLTIQCQVDSQVTMMFWYRQQPGQSLTLIATANQGSEATYESGFVIDKFPISRPNLTFSTLTVSNMSPEDSSIYLCSAAQGGPSTFGSGTRLTVV.

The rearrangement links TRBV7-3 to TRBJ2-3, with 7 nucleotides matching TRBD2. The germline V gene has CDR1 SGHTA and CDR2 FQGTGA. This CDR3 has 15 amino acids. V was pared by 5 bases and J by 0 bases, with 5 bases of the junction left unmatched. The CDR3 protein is CASSESGASTDTQYF. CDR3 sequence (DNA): TGTGCCAGCAGCGAAAGCGGGGCTAGCACAGATACGCAGTATTTT.

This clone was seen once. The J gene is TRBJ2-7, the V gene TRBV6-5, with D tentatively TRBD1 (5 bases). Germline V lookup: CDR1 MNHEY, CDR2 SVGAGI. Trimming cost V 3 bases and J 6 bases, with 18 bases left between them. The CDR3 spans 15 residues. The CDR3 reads CASSYLRGRASEQYF. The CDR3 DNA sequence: TGTGCCAGCAGTTATCTTAGGGGCAGGGCTTCCGAGCAGTACTTC.

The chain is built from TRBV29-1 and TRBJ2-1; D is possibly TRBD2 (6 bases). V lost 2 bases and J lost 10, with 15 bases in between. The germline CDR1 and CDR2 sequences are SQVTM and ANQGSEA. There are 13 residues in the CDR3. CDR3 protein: CSVEKGGPYEQFF. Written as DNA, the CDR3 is TGCAGCGTTGAAAAAGGAGGGCCATACGAGCAGTTCTTC.

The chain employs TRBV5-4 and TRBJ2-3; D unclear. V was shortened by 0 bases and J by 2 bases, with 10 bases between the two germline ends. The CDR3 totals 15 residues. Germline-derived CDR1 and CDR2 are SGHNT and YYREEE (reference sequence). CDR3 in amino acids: CASSLDPDYTDTQYF. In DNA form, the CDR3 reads TGTGCCAGCAGCTTGGATCCGGATTACACAGATACGCAGTATTTT.

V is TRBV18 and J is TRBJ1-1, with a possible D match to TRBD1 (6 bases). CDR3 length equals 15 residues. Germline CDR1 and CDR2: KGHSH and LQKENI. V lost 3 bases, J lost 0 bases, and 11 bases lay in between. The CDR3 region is CASSPITGMNTEAFF. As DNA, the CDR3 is TGTGCCAGCTCACCTATTACAGGGATGAACACTGAAGCTTTCTTT.

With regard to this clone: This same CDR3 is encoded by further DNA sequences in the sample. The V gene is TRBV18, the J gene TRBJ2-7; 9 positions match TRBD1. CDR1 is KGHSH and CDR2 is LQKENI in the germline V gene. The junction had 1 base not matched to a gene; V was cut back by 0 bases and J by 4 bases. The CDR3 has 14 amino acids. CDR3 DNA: TGTGCCAGCTCACCACCGGGACAGGGTTACGAGCAGTACTTC. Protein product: CASSPPGQGYEQYF. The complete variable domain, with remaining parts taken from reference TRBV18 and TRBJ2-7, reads NAGVMQNPRHLVRRRGQEARLRCSPMKGHSHVYWYRQLPEEGLKFMVYLQKENIIDESGMPKERFSAEFPKEGPSILRIQQVVRGDSAAYFCASSPPGQGYEQYFGPGTRLTVT.

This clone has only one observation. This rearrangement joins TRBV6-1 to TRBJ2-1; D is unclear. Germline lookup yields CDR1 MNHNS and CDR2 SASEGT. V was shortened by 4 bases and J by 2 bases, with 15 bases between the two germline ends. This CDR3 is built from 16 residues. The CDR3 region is CASSASLTPAYNEQFF. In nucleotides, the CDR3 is TGTGCCAGCAGTGCAAGTTTGACCCCCGCCTACAATGAGCAGTTCTTC.